This is a list of T cell receptor beta chains from one sample in a study of cytomegalovirus exposure and HLA in healthy donors. Assay used: immunoSEQ multiplex PCR; TCRdb lists only in-frame clones, some missing. The sample shows 150,000 to 200,000 clones, approximately 80% of them seen only once. The sample taken for sequencing was PBMCs. These receptors came from a man aged 25-45 years in good health and CMV-seronegative. The CDR3 runs from the conserved cysteine through the conserved F or W. The D gene is left open where the match is weak. Clone size is stated in some rows and not others, as once, few, many or a class when expanded.

D gene: NA; V gene: TRBV19; clone size: NA; J gene: TRBJ2-3; CDR3 DNA: TGTGCCAGTATGAGCAGGTCGGGGACAGATACGCAGTATTTT; CDR3 protein: CASMSRSGTDTQYF
D gene: NA; V gene: TRBV14; clone size: NA; J gene: TRBJ1-2; CDR3 DNA: TGTGCCAGCAGCCAAAACAGGGTGGGAGGCTACACCTTC; CDR3 protein: CASSQNRVGGYTF
D gene: TRBD2; V gene: TRBV5-4; clone size: NA; J gene: TRBJ2-3; CDR3 DNA: TGTGCCAGCAGTGTGTCTAGCGGGGGGGCATGGGATACGCAGTATTTT; CDR3 protein: CASSVSSGGAWDTQYF
D gene: NA; V gene: TRBV2; clone size: once; J gene: TRBJ2-7; CDR3 DNA: TGTGCCAGCAGGGTAGATAGCGGCCCCCCGCAGCAGTACTTC; CDR3 protein: CASRVDSGPPQQYF
D gene: NA; V gene: TRBV30; clone size: NA; J gene: TRBJ1-1; CDR3 DNA: TGTGCCACCATAAGGAGGGGAGGCACTGAAGCTTTCTTT; CDR3 protein: CATIRRGGTEAFF
D gene: NA; V gene: TRBV4-1; clone size: NA; J gene: TRBJ2-7; CDR3 DNA: TGCGCCAGCAGCGAATGGACTGGTTCGGGGGAGCAGTACTTC; CDR3 protein: CASSEWTGSGEQYF
D gene: NA; V gene: TRBV5-1; clone size: NA; J gene: TRBJ1-1; CDR3 DNA: TGCGCCAGCAGCTTGGCCTCAGGGTTCATGAACACTGAAGCTTTCTTT; CDR3 protein: CASSLASGFMNTEAFF
D gene: NA; V gene: TRBV10-3; clone size: few; J gene: TRBJ1-1; CDR3 DNA: TGTGCCATCAGTAGGGAGGACACTGAAGCTTTCTTT; CDR3 protein: CAISREDTEAFF
D gene: TRBD1; V gene: TRBV6-5; clone size: NA; J gene: TRBJ1-1; CDR3 DNA: TGTGCCAGCAGTTACTCAGACAGGGCCACTGAAGCTTTCTTT; CDR3 protein: CASSYSDRATEAFF
D gene: TRBD1; V gene: TRBV5-4; clone size: NA; J gene: TRBJ2-7; CDR3 DNA: TGTGCCAGCAGCTCACCGGGACAGTACTCCGAGCAGTACTTC; CDR3 protein: CASSSPGQYSEQYF
D gene: NA; V gene: TRBV10-3; clone size: NA; J gene: TRBJ2-3; CDR3 DNA: TGTGCCATCAGTGAGCGGGGGGATACGCAGTATTTT; CDR3 protein: CAISERGDTQYF
D gene: TRBD2; V gene: TRBV25-1; clone size: NA; J gene: TRBJ2-2; CDR3 DNA: TGTGCCAGCAGTGAATATGGGCGGGAGGGCCCGAACACCGGGGAGCTGTTTTTT; CDR3 protein: CASSEYGREGPNTGELFF
D gene: TRBD2; V gene: TRBV5-4; clone size: NA; J gene: TRBJ2-2; CDR3 DNA: TGTGCCAGCAGAGCCGGACTAGCGGGAGTGGTAACCGGGGAGCTGTTTTTT; CDR3 protein: CASRAGLAGVVTGELFF
D gene: NA; V gene: TRBV7-6; clone size: few; J gene: TRBJ2-2; CDR3 DNA: TGTGCCAGCAGCCCCGGGTTCACCGGGGAGCTGTTTTTT; CDR3 protein: CASSPGFTGELFF
D gene: TRBD1; V gene: TRBV29-1; clone size: NA; J gene: TRBJ2-2; CDR3 DNA: TGCAGCGTTGAGGGACAGGCGAACACCGGGGAGCTGTTTTTT; CDR3 protein: CSVEGQANTGELFF
D gene: TRBD1; V gene: TRBV10-3; clone size: NA; J gene: TRBJ2-3; CDR3 DNA: TGTGCCATCAGACCGGGACAGAGCACAGATACGCAGTATTTT; CDR3 protein: CAIRPGQSTDTQYF
D gene: TRBD1; V gene: TRBV19; clone size: NA; J gene: TRBJ1-2; CDR3 DNA: TGTGCCAGTAGCCCACAGGGGGCGCGCGGCTACACCTTC; CDR3 protein: CASSPQGARGYTF
D gene: NA; V gene: TRBV7-6; clone size: few; J gene: TRBJ2-1; CDR3 DNA: TGTGCCAGCAGCTCCCGCGGGACTGTTTCCTACAATGAGCAGTTCTTC; CDR3 protein: CASSSRGTVSYNEQFF
D gene: TRBD1; V gene: TRBV5-4; clone size: NA; J gene: TRBJ1-1; CDR3 DNA: TGTGCCAGCAGCTCGCCGGGACAGGGTTGGGCTGAAGCTTTCTTT; CDR3 protein: CASSSPGQGWAEAFF
D gene: TRBD1; V gene: TRBV28; clone size: NA; J gene: TRBJ1-1; CDR3 DNA: TGTGCCAGCAGTTTATCTGAGGCAGGGGGACTGAACACTGAAGCTTTCTTT; CDR3 protein: CASSLSEAGGLNTEAFF
D gene: TRBD1; V gene: TRBV7-8; clone size: NA; J gene: TRBJ1-3; CDR3 DNA: TGTGGAGCAGGGGGATCTGGAAACACCATATATTTT; CDR3 protein: CGAGGSGNTIYF
D gene: TRBD1; V gene: TRBV18; clone size: NA; J gene: TRBJ2-2; CDR3 DNA: TGTGCCAGCTCACCAAGCCAGGGGGCGGCGAACACCGGGGAGCTGTTTTTT; CDR3 protein: CASSPSQGAANTGELFF
D gene: TRBD2; V gene: TRBV7-2; clone size: NA; J gene: TRBJ2-5; CDR3 DNA: TGTGCCAGCAGCCCTCCCGGGACTAGTAAAGAGACCCAGTACTTC; CDR3 protein: CASSPPGTSKETQYF
D gene: NA; V gene: TRBV6-5; clone size: few; J gene: TRBJ1-1; CDR3 DNA: TGTGCCGTCCACCGACTTGGGGAAGCTTTCTTT; CDR3 protein: CAVHRLGEAFF
D gene: NA; V gene: TRBV2; clone size: NA; J gene: TRBJ2-7; CDR3 DNA: TGTGCCACCGGGGACTACGAGCAGTACTTC; CDR3 protein: CATGDYEQYF
D gene: NA; V gene: TRBV4-1; clone size: NA; J gene: TRBJ2-1; CDR3 DNA: TGCGCCAGCAGCCAAGAGTCGCGGCGGAGCTCCTACAATGAGCAGTTCTTC; CDR3 protein: CASSQESRRSSYNEQFF
D gene: TRBD1; V gene: TRBV7-7; clone size: NA; J gene: TRBJ2-3; CDR3 DNA: TGTGCTAGCAGCCCAACAGGGGATGGCCCAGATACGCAGTATTTT; CDR3 protein: CASSPTGDGPDTQYF
D gene: NA; V gene: TRBV7-2; clone size: NA; J gene: TRBJ2-3; CDR3 DNA: TGTGCCAGCAGCGACCGGCGGGGAGCTAGCACAGATACGCAGTATTTT; CDR3 protein: CASSDRRGASTDTQYF
D gene: TRBD1; V gene: TRBV30; clone size: NA; J gene: TRBJ2-7; CDR3 DNA: TGTGCCTGGAGGACCTACGGGACAGGGATCTACGAGCAGTACTTC; CDR3 protein: CAWRTYGTGIYEQYF
D gene: NA; V gene: TRBV10-2; clone size: NA; J gene: TRBJ1-4; CDR3 DNA: TGCGCCAGCAGGGCATCCGGGACGGGACTTGAAAAACTGTTTTTT; CDR3 protein: CASRASGTGLEKLFF
D gene: TRBD1; V gene: TRBV5-6; clone size: NA; J gene: TRBJ2-2; CDR3 DNA: TGTGCCAGCAGCTGGGGGACAGGAGGCACCGGGGAGCTGTTTTTT; CDR3 protein: CASSWGTGGTGELFF
D gene: NA; V gene: TRBV7-6; clone size: NA; J gene: TRBJ2-2; CDR3 DNA: TGTGCCAGCAGCTTATTCGACACTAGCACCGGGGAGCTGTTTTTT; CDR3 protein: CASSLFDTSTGELFF
D gene: NA; V gene: TRBV28; clone size: NA; J gene: TRBJ1-5; CDR3 DNA: TGTGCCAGCAGTTCGAGTCAGCCCCAGCATTTT; CDR3 protein: CASSSSQPQHF
D gene: NA; V gene: TRBV7-6; clone size: few; J gene: TRBJ1-6; CDR3 DNA: TGTGCCAGCAGCTCCTGGGACTCGAAGAATTCACCCCTCCACTTT; CDR3 protein: CASSSWDSKNSPLHF
D gene: NA; V gene: TRBV6-5; clone size: NA; J gene: TRBJ2-5; CDR3 DNA: TGTGCCAGCAGTTACAACGAGGGTGGAGAGACCCAGTACTTC; CDR3 protein: CASSYNEGGETQYF
D gene: TRBD2; V gene: TRBV5-4; clone size: NA; J gene: TRBJ2-7; CDR3 DNA: TGTGCCAGCAGCTTGGGGACGGGACTAGCGGGGGGAGGGGGCGAGCAGTACTTC; CDR3 protein: CASSLGTGLAGGGGEQYF
D gene: TRBD2; V gene: TRBV28; clone size: NA; J gene: TRBJ2-1; CDR3 DNA: TGTGCCAGCAGTTTCCTGCGGGGACTAGCTGGATCCAATGAGCAGTTCTTC; CDR3 protein: CASSFLRGLAGSNEQFF
D gene: TRBD1; V gene: TRBV4-3; clone size: NA; J gene: TRBJ1-1; CDR3 DNA: TGCGCCAGCAGCCGCGGGACAGGCGCGAACACTGAAGCTTTCTTT; CDR3 protein: CASSRGTGANTEAFF
D gene: TRBD1; V gene: TRBV7-6; clone size: NA; J gene: TRBJ1-3; CDR3 DNA: TGTGCCAGCAGCAGGGACAGTAACTCTGGAAACACCATATATTTT; CDR3 protein: CASSRDSNSGNTIYF
D gene: NA; V gene: TRBV7-3; clone size: NA; J gene: TRBJ2-3; CDR3 DNA: TGTGCCAGCAGCTTAACCGGAGCTAGCACAGATACGCAGTATTTT; CDR3 protein: CASSLTGASTDTQYF
D gene: NA; V gene: TRBV5-4; clone size: NA; J gene: TRBJ2-5; CDR3 DNA: TGTGCCAGCAGCTTGCAGGGTAGAGAGACCCAGTACTTC; CDR3 protein: CASSLQGRETQYF
D gene: NA; V gene: TRBV5-1; clone size: few; J gene: TRBJ1-1; CDR3 DNA: TGCGCCAGCAGCTTCACGGGGGAGGACACTGAAGCTTTCTTT; CDR3 protein: CASSFTGEDTEAFF
D gene: NA; V gene: TRBV10-3; clone size: NA; J gene: TRBJ1-5; CDR3 DNA: TGTGCCATCAGTGAGAAATCCTCTAGCAATCAGCCCCAGCATTTT; CDR3 protein: CAISEKSSSNQPQHF
D gene: NA; V gene: TRBV4-2; clone size: NA; J gene: TRBJ2-2; CDR3 DNA: TGTGCCAGCAGCGACCGGACTGAAAGCACCGGGGAGCTGTTTTTT; CDR3 protein: CASSDRTESTGELFF
D gene: NA; V gene: TRBV4-3; clone size: NA; J gene: TRBJ2-5; CDR3 DNA: TGCGCCAGCAGCCCCGTGGCGGGGCCCCTCTACTTC; CDR3 protein: CASSPVAGPLYF
D gene: TRBD2; V gene: TRBV28; clone size: NA; J gene: TRBJ2-1; CDR3 DNA: TGTGCCAGCAGTTCTCCTAGCGGGATCTTCTTC; CDR3 protein: CASSSPSGIFF
D gene: NA; V gene: TRBV21-1; clone size: once; J gene: TRBJ2-7; CDR3 DNA: TGTGCCAGCAGCCCTCGACAGGACATCGTTTACGAGCAGTACTTC; CDR3 protein: CASSPRQDIVYEQYF
D gene: TRBD1; V gene: TRBV19; clone size: once; J gene: TRBJ1-5; CDR3 DNA: TGTGCCAGTAGGGACAGGGGGGCAGATCAGCCCCAGCATTTT; CDR3 protein: CASRDRGADQPQHF
D gene: NA; V gene: TRBV10-3; clone size: NA; J gene: TRBJ2-7; CDR3 DNA: TGTGCCATCAGCCGAGAGTCCGTCCCAGAGGCCTACGAGCAGTACTTC; CDR3 protein: CAISRESVPEAYEQYF
D gene: NA; V gene: TRBV28; clone size: NA; J gene: TRBJ2-1; CDR3 DNA: TGTGCCAGCAGTCCCGAGGAAGGAGTCCCCTACAATGAGCAGTTCTTC; CDR3 protein: CASSPEEGVPYNEQFF
D gene: NA; V gene: TRBV30; clone size: NA; J gene: TRBJ2-5; CDR3 DNA: TGTGCCTGGGACAGTCGGGAGACCCAGTACTTC; CDR3 protein: CAWDSRETQYF
D gene: TRBD2; V gene: TRBV10-3; clone size: NA; J gene: TRBJ2-7; CDR3 DNA: TGTGCCATCAGGCCGGGACTAGCGGGAGCTAATCTCCAGAGCTCCTACGAGCAGTACTTC; CDR3 protein: CAIRPGLAGANLQSSYEQYF
D gene: NA; V gene: TRBV4-3; clone size: NA; J gene: TRBJ2-3; CDR3 DNA: TGCGCCAGCAGCCAAGTCTCTAGAGCGGGCACAGATACGCAGTATTTT; CDR3 protein: CASSQVSRAGTDTQYF
D gene: NA; V gene: TRBV9; clone size: NA; J gene: TRBJ2-6; CDR3 DNA: TGTGCCAGCAGCGTACCCACACTACGCTCTGGGGCCAACGTCCTGACTTTC; CDR3 protein: CASSVPTLRSGANVLTF
D gene: NA; V gene: TRBV23-1; clone size: NA; J gene: TRBJ2-7; CDR3 DNA: TGCGCCAGCAGTCAACCACAACGACAGGAGACCTACGAGCAGTACTTC; CDR3 protein: CASSQPQRQETYEQYF